Shown below are 23 T cell receptor beta chains from a single sample sequenced in a study of T cells after yellow fever vaccination. TCRdb used MiXCR to reprocess the 5' RACE reads, holding one entry per CDR3 protein. This sample has hundreds of thousands of distinct CDR3 sequences, with approximately 13% found just once. This material consisted of CD4+ T cells sorted from PBMCs, taken 15 days after the yellow fever booster vaccination. The source is a man between 18 and 35 years old who received the YFV17D yellow fever vaccine.

The chain recombines TRBV9 with TRBJ1-1, with D unclear. The V and J ends lost 0 bases and 1 base respectively, with 4 bases between them. The CDR3 has 13 residues. Germline V CDR1 and CDR2: SGDLS, YYNGEE. The DNA for the CDR3 is TGTGCCAGCAGCGTAGGGCCGAACACTGAAGCTTTCTTT. It codes for CASSVGPNTEAFF.

This clonotype was seen a few times. The chain uses TRBV29-1 and TRBJ1-1; unclear D gene. There are 13 residues in the CDR3. Germline V CDR1 and CDR2: SQVTM, ANQGSEA. The ends were cut back, 6 bases at V and 0 bases at J, with 11 bases in the middle. The CDR3 region is CSVRRDLNTEAFF. CDR3 coding DNA: TGCAGCGTACGCCGGGATTTGAACACTGAAGCTTTCTTT.

This sequence joins TRBV7-9 and TRBJ2-1; 8 positions agree with TRBD1. The CDR3 extends over 15 amino acids. In germline, CDR1 is SEHNR, CDR2 FQNEAQ (reference sequence). With 5 bases clipped from V and 7 bases from J, the junction kept 10 bases outside the gene matches. The CDR3 nucleotides are TGTGCCAGCAGCCGTCGGACAGGGTGGTTGAATGAGCAGTTCTTC. It translates to CASSRRTGWLNEQFF.

In this sample, this clonotype turned up a few times. At one boundary the junction diverges from the germline segment, which might be a read error. The chain links TRBV12-3 or TRBV12-4 to TRBJ2-1, with a possible D match to TRBD2 (7 bases). CDR3 length: 14 amino acids. The CDR3 DNA is TGTGCCAGCAGCATGGGGGCGGGGGCCTACCTTGCCGGTTTC. As protein: CASSMGAGAYLAGF.

The chain is built from TRBV6-1 and TRBJ2-3; 7 bases fit TRBD2. This CDR3 spans 16 amino acids. After removal of 7 bases from V and 6 bases from J, the junction contained 16 bases not matched to a gene. The V gene's germline CDR1 is MNHNS and CDR2 SASEGT. In DNA form, the CDR3 reads TGTGCCAGCAATGAGGTGGTAGCGGGCCCATTGGATACGCAGTATTTT. Its protein product is CASNEVVAGPLDTQYF.

This chain joins TRBV5-1 and TRBJ2-3; D possibly matches TRBD1 or TRBD2 (6 bases each). The V end was cut by 7 bases, the J end by 6 bases, with 15 bases between. Germline assignment: CDR1 SGHRS and CDR2 YFSETQ. This CDR3 has 13 residues. CDR3 sequence reads: CASHPWGADTQYF. Here the CDR3 DNA reads TGCGCCAGCCACCCTTGGGGGGCCGATACGCAGTATTTT.

In this sample, this clonotype turned up a few times. J is TRBJ2-3 and V is TRBV29-1, with D possibly TRBD1 on 6 matching bases. The V end was cut by 4 bases, the J end by 2 bases, with 16 bases between. The CDR3 totals 15 residues. Looked up from germline, CDR1 is SQVTM and CDR2 is ANQGSEA. CDR3 DNA: TGCAGCGTTGCAGGGGCCGGTCTTTACACAGATACGCAGTATTTT. The encoded protein is CSVAGAGLYTDTQYF.

The chain is built from TRBV20-1 and TRBJ1-2; D might be TRBD1 (6 bases). The CDR3 totals 14 residues. V shed 3 bases and J shed 6 bases, with 17 bases lying between them. Germline V gene data show CDR1 as DFQATT and CDR2 as SNEGSKA (reference sequence). CDR3 coding DNA: TGCAGTGCTAGCGGGGGGGCAGGCGTGGATGGCTACACCTTC. Residues: CSASGGAGVDGYTF.

J is TRBJ2-5 and V is TRBV7-9, with D possibly matching TRBD2 (6 bases). The CDR3 spans 14 residues. The V gene's germline CDR1 is SEHNR and CDR2 FQNEAQ (reference sequence). The germline V and J ends were trimmed by 2 bases and 4 bases, with 11 bases remaining between them. The CDR3 DNA reads as TGTGCCAGCAGCTTATATAGGGGAGGAGAGACCCAGTACTTC. This translates into CASSLYRGGETQYF. Looking up the rest from reference TRBV7-9 and TRBJ2-5 gives the full variable domain: DTGVSQNPRHKITKRGQNVTFRCDPISEHNRLYWYRQTLGQGPEFLTYFQNEAQLEKSRLLSDRFSAERPKGSFSTLEIQRTEQGDSAMYLCASSLYRGGETQYFGPGTRLLVL.

This clonotype was observed a single time. The gene calls are TRBV12-3 or TRBV12-4 and TRBJ1-2; D gene unclear. The length of the CDR3 is 14 residues. Trimming stripped 3 bases from V and 4 bases from J, with 12 bases between. This CDR3 reads CASSFNKASYGYTF. The CDR3 nucleotides read TGTGCCAGCAGTTTCAACAAGGCATCCTATGGCTACACCTTC.

This clonotype was seen ten or more times. The chain carries TRBV11-2 and TRBJ2-1; perhaps D is TRBD1 or TRBD2 (5 bases each). Per the germline V gene, CDR1 is SGHAT and CDR2 is FQNNGV. This CDR3 spans 18 amino acids. Between the trimmed V and J ends, which lost 0 bases and 2 bases, there was a span of 17 bases. The CDR3 is CASSLEGRVGLTYNEQFF. CDR3 DNA sequence: TGTGCCAGCAGCTTAGAGGGACGGGTGGGGCTAACCTACAATGAGCAGTTCTTC.

This clonotype was found a few times. This sequence joins TRBV20-1 and TRBJ1-1; a possible D gene is TRBD1 (5 bases). The germline V gene encodes CDR1 DFQATT and CDR2 SNEGSKA (reference sequence). Trimming stripped 5 bases from V and 9 bases from J, with 13 bases between. This CDR3 spans 11 amino acids. CDR3 coding DNA: TGCAGTGCTGAGGGGTGGGGGAAAGCTTTCTTT. It encodes CSAEGWGKAFF.

This clonotype was observed a handful of times. The chain's CDR3 is CVSQVAVFTEAFF. For the CDR3, the DNA is TGTGTGTCCCAGGTCGCTGTCTTCACTGAAGCTTTCTTT. This rearrangement joins TRBV6-5 to TRBJ1-1; D is uncertain. The germline gives CDR1 MNHEY, CDR2 SVGAGI. The CDR3 runs 13 residues.

This clonotype came up many times. This chain links TRBV7-9 with TRBJ2-3; no clear D gene. Germline CDR1 reads SEHNR; CDR2 reads FQNEAQ (reference sequence). The V end lost 4 bases, the J end lost 6 bases, and 8 bases lay between the germline ends. CDR3 size: 12 residues. CDR3 nucleotide sequence: TGTGCCAGCAGCTCCCAGATGGATACGCAGTATTTT. Translating it yields CASSSQMDTQYF.

The V call is TRBV5-5, the J call TRBJ1-2; a weak D match, TRBD1 (6 bases). Looked up from germline, CDR1 is SGHKS and CDR2 is YYEKEE (reference sequence). Trimming shortened V by 0 bases and J by 7 bases, and 13 bases separated the two germline ends. The CDR3 extends over 14 amino acids. CDR3 sequence (DNA): TGTGCCAGCAGCTTGGGACAGGCTTTACGTGGCTACACCTTC. Protein product: CASSLGQALRGYTF.

This clonotype was seen a handful of times. The chain recombines TRBV12-3 or TRBV12-4 with TRBJ2-2, with a tentative D call TRBD2 (7 bases). The V gene lost 2 bases and the J gene lost 9 bases, with 13 bases spanning the gap. The CDR3 runs to 14 residues. The DNA for the CDR3 is TGTGCCAGCAGTTTATGGGAGGGGGTCAGGGAGCTGTTTTTT. This translates into CASSLWEGVRELFF.

The sample holds many counts of this clonotype. Here the CDR3 DNA reads TGCGCCAGCAGCTCCCTCCCTCCGGGACGCAGCCAAGAGACCCAGTACTTC. Amino acids: CASSSLPPGRSQETQYF. The chain carries TRBV5-1 and TRBJ2-5; D may match TRBD1 or TRBD2 (5 bases each). Germline CDR1 SGHRS, CDR2 YFSETQ. CDR3 length: 17 amino acids. V dropped 3 bases and J dropped 1 base, with 19 bases sitting between them.

This rearrangement joins TRBV12-3 or TRBV12-4 to TRBJ1-1; 8 bases are shared with TRBD1. This CDR3 region has 18 residues. V was pared by 1 base and J by 0 bases, with 10 bases of the junction left unmatched. In nucleotides, the CDR3 is TGTGCCAGCAGTTTAGGTCGGACAGGGCTCCTCATGAACACTGAAGCTTTCTTT. Translation: CASSLGRTGLLMNTEAFF.

This clonotype has ten or more counts. This chain connects TRBV18 to TRBJ2-7; 12 bases are shared with TRBD1. The CDR3 is made up of 14 amino acids. Germline CDR1 reads KGHSH; CDR2 reads LQKENI. Losses at the gene ends were 2 bases for V and 5 bases for J; bases not matched to a gene: 1. Here the CDR3 reads CASSPGTGGDEQYF. The CDR3 nucleotides are TGTGCCAGCTCACCAGGGACAGGGGGCGACGAGCAGTACTTC. The full variable domain, rest sourced from reference TRBV18 and TRBJ2-7, is NAGVMQNPRHLVRRRGQEARLRCSPMKGHSHVYWYRQLPEEGLKFMVYLQKENIIDESGMPKERFSAEFPKEGPSILRIQQVVRGDSAAYFCASSPGTGGDEQYFGPGTRLTVT.

This clonotype has more than one count but fewer than ten. The gene calls are TRBV6-1 and TRBJ1-2; D not certain. The CDR3 contains 15 residues. The germline V gene has CDR1 MNHNS and CDR2 SASEGT. V shed 5 bases and J shed 3 bases, with 16 bases lying between them. The CDR3 region is CASSSRGSGDYGYTF. The CDR3 DNA sequence: TGTGCCAGCAGTTCCCGGGGTTCAGGAGACTATGGCTACACCTTC.

In its sample, this clonotype was seen many times. The genes are TRBV7-3 and TRBJ2-3; D remains unclear. The length of the CDR3 is 14 residues. The V gene's germline CDR1 is SGHTA and CDR2 FQGTGA. Trimming shortened V by 5 bases and J by 0 bases, and 9 bases separated the two germline ends. CDR3 nucleotide sequence: TGTGCCAGCAGCATTTCCGCTAGCACAGATACGCAGTATTTT. Translating it yields CASSISASTDTQYF.

In this sample, this clonotype turned up a few times. The chain couples TRBV9 to TRBJ1-4; 9 bases line up with TRBD1. CDR3 length: 14 residues. With V trimmed by 4 bases and J by 4 bases, 2 bases remained unmatched. Germline V gives CDR1 SGDLS, CDR2 YYNGEE. CDR3 in amino acids: CASSKDRGNEKLFF. In nucleotides, the CDR3 is TGTGCCAGCAGCAAGGACAGGGGTAATGAAAAACTGTTTTTT.

This clonotype has just a few counts. The rearrangement uses TRBV29-1 and TRBJ2-2; 8 positions agree with TRBD1. CDR3 length: 16 amino acids. Germline V gene sequence: CDR1 SQVTM, CDR2 ANQGSEA. The J segment lost 5 bases and the V segment lost 5 bases, leaving 13 bases of the junction unmatched. In nucleotides, the CDR3 is TGCAGCGTTCGCGGTGTCAGGGGGCGCACGACCGGGGAGCTGTTTTTT. Residues: CSVRGVRGRTTGELFF.